This T cell receptor (beta chain) derives from a study of T cell responses to AZD1222 COVID-19 vaccine. CDR3 size: 15 residues. In germline, CDR1 is LGHDT, CDR2 YNNKEL (reference sequence). The trim removed 3 bases at V and 2 bases at J, leaving 7 bases unmatched. The method was immunoSEQ multiplex PCR; TCRdb's version includes in-frame clones alone and lacks a portion of them. The table shows about 120,000 clones, with 80% to 95% occurring only once. The count of this clone is one. Its antigen is not known. The study, taken as a whole, reports: Donors were mostly white British, more females; clonal diversity possibly underestimated. Spike-spanning, vaccine-associated CD4 TCRs were dominant at 160-218 and 743-854.

The sequence was collected from an adult who received the MenACWY meningococcal vaccine as a control. J is TRBJ2-7 and V is TRBV3-1 (or the pseudogene TRBV3-2); 7 nucleotides match TRBD1. The sequenced sample was peripheral blood, obtained 28 days after the second dose of the MenACWY control vaccine. CDR3: CASSHRGRNAYEQYF. CDR3 nucleotides: TGTGCCAGCAGCCATAGGGGGCGAAACGCCTACGAGCAGTACTTC.